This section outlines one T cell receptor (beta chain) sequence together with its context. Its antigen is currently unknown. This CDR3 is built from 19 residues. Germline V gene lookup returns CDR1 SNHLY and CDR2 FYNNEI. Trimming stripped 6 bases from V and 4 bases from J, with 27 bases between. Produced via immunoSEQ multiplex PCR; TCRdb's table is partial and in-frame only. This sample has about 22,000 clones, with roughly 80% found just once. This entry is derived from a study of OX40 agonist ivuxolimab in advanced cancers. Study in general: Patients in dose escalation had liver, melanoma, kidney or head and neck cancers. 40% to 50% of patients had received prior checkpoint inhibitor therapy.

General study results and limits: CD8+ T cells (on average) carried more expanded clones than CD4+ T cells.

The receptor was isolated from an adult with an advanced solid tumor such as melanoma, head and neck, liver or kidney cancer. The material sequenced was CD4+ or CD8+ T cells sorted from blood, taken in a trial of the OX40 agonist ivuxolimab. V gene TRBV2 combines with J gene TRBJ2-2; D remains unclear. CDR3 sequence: CASSHARSMGVMITGELFF. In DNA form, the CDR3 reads TGTGCCAGCAGCCATGCGAGAAGTATGGGTGTTATGATCACCGGGGAGCTGTTTTTT.